The clone carrying this T cell receptor beta chain was detected only once. Its antigen is undetermined. Sequencing used immunoSEQ multiplex PCR; TCRdb keeps in-frame clones, though not all of them. The top ten clones hold roughly a quarter of a sample with some 120,000 clones, 84% of them seen once. This sample was taken from a study of T cell responses to AZD1222 COVID-19 vaccine. Findings of the study overall: Recipients of AZD1222 seropositive at baseline numbered only five or six. Spike-specific TCR breadth and depth rose after two AZD1222 doses. Among the donors, most were white British and more were female, and clonal diversity was possibly underestimated.

The CDR3 is 15 residues long. The J gene is TRBJ1-1, the V gene TRBV21-1; TRBD1, the table's D call, was not compared with the DNA. TRBV21-1 is tagged as a pseudogene. The origin of this receptor is an adult who received the AZD1222 COVID-19 vaccine. The sample consisted of peripheral blood, taken 28 days after the second AZD1222 dose. The CDR3 spells CASILIGQDGLEAFF. DNA of the CDR3: TGTGCCAGCATCCTCATTGGTCAGGATGGCTTAGAAGCTTTCTTT.